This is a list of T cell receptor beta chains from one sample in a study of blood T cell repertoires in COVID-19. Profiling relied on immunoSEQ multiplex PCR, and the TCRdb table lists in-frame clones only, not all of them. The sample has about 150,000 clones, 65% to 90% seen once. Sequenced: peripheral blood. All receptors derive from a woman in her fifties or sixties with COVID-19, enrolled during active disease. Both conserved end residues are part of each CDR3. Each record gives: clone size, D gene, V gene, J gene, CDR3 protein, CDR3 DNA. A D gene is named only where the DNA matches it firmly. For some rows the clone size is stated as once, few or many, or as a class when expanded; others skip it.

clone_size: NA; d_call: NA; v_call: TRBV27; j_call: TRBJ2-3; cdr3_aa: CASSNYGTDTQYF; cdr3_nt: TGTGCCAGCAGTAACTATGGTACAGATACGCAGTATTTT
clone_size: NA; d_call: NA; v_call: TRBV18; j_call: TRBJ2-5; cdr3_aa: CASSLKETQYF; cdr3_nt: TGTGCCAGCTCACTCAAAGAGACCCAGTACTTC
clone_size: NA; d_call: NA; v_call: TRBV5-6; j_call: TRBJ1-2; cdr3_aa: CASRTGPNGGYTF; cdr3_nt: TGTGCCAGCAGGACAGGTCCGAACGGCGGCTACACCTTC
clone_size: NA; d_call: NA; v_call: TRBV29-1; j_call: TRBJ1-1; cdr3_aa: CSGSQEVDTEAFF; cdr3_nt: TGCAGCGGATCCCAGGAGGTGGACACTGAAGCTTTCTTT
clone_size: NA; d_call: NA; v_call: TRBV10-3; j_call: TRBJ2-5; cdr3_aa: CAVSTEQETQYF; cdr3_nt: TGTGCCGTATCCACAGAGCAAGAGACCCAGTACTTC
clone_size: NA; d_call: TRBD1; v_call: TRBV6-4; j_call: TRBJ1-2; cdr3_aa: CASRDGQGSGYTF; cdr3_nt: TGTGCCAGCAGGGACGGACAGGGCTCTGGCTACACCTTC
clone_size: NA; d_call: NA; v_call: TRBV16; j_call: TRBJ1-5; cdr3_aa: CASSPPRGGNQPQHF; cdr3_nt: TGTGCCAGCAGCCCGCCGCGGGGAGGCAATCAGCCCCAGCATTTT
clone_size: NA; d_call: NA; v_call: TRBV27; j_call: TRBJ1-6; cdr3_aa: CASSLTRVNSPLHF; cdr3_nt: TGTGCCAGCAGTCTAACACGGGTTAATTCACCCCTCCACTTT
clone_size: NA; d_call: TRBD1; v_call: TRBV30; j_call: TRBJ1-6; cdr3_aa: CAWGSTGGPLHF; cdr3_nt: TGTGCCTGGGGATCTACAGGGGGACCCCTCCACTTT
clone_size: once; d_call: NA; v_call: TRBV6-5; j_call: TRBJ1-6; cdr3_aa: CASAIQGYNSPLHF; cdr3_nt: TGTGCCAGCGCTATACAGGGCTATAATTCACCCCTCCACTTT
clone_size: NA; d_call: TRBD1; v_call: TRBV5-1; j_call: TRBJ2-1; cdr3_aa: CASSLWQGAKNEQFF; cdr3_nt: TGCGCCAGCAGCTTGTGGCAGGGGGCTAAAAATGAGCAGTTCTTC
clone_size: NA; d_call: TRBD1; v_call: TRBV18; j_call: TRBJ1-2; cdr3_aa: CASSSRTGSYDGYTF; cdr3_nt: TGTGCCAGCTCATCTCGGACAGGGTCTTATGATGGCTACACCTTC
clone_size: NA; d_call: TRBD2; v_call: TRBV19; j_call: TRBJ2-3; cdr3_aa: CASSSLRLAGGPVFTDTQYF; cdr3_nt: TGTGCCAGTAGTTCCCTTCGACTAGCGGGGGGGCCCGTTTTCACAGATACGCAGTATTTT
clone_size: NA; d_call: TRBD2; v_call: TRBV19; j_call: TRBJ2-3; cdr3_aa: CASSPLRLAGTDTQYF; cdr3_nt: TGTGCCAGTAGTCCCTTAAGACTAGCGGGAACAGATACGCAGTATTTT
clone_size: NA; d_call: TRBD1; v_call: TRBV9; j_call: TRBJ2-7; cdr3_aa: CASSGQGAYEQYF; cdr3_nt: TGTGCCAGCAGCGGACAGGGGGCGTACGAGCAGTACTTC
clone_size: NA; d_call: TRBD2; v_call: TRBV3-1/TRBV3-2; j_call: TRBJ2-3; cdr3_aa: CASSPQAGGPPDTQYF; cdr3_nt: TGTGCCAGCAGCCCCCAAGCGGGAGGGCCACCAGATACGCAGTATTTT
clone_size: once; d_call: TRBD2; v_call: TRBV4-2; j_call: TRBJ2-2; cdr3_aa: CASSQGTSGSNTGELFF; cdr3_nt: TGTGCCAGCAGCCAAGGGACTAGCGGTTCGAACACCGGGGAGCTGTTTTTT
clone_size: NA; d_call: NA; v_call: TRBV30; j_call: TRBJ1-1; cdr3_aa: CAFIALNTEAFF; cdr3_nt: TGTGCCTTCATAGCTCTGAACACTGAAGCTTTCTTT
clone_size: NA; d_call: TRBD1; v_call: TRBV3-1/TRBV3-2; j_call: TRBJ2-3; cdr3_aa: CASSQDRGRSSTDTQYF; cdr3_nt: TGTGCCAGCAGCCAAGATAGGGGGCGGTCTAGCACAGATACGCAGTATTTT
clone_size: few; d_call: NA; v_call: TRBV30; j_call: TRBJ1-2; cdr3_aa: CAWDHRENGYTF; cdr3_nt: TGTGCCTGGGATCACCGGGAGAATGGCTACACCTTC
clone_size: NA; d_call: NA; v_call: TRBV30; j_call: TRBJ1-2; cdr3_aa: CAWSRGNYGYTF; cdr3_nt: TGTGCCTGGAGTCGGGGTAACTATGGCTACACCTTC
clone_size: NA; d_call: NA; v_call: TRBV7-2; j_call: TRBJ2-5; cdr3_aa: CASSSQGGLETQYF; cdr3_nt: TGTGCCAGCAGCTCACAGGGAGGGCTGGAGACCCAGTACTTC
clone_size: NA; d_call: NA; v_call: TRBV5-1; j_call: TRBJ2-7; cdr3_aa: CASSLQGGSDEQYF; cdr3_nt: TGCGCCAGCAGCTTACAGGGGGGGTCGGACGAGCAGTACTTC
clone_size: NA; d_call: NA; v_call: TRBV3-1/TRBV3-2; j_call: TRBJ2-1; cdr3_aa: CASSHGGLGQFF; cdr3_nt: TGTGCCAGCAGCCACGGGGGGCTAGGGCAGTTCTTC